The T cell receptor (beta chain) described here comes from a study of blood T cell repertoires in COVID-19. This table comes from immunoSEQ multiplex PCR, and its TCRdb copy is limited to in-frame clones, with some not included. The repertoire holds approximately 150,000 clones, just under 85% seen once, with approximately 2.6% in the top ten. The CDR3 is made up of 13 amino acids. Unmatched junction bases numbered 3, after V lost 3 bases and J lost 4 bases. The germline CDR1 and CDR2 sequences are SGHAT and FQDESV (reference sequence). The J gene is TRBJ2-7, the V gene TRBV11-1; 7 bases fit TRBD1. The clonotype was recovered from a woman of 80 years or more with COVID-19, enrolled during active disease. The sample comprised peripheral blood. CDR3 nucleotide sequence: TGTGCCAGCAGCTTGACAGGGCAGTACGAGCAGTACTTC. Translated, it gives CASSLTGQYEQYF.